The 6 T cell receptor beta chains presented below share a single source sample, sequenced in a study of T cells in Graves' hyperthyroidism and ophthalmopathy. The TCR beta CDR3 regions underwent amplification using RNA transcripts as the source. Researchers ran a first-round RT-PCR on the TCR CDR3 using the HTBI primer set. TCRdb re-derived calls from the multiplex PCR reads in MiXCR, one entry per CDR3 protein. The sample shows roughly 500,000 distinct CDR3 sequences, approximately 15% of them seen only once. The sample was blood. The receptors were sampled from a woman aged 25-40 years with Graves' hyperthyroidism that later progressed to Graves' ophthalmopathy.

This clonotype has a count of ten or more. CDR3 bases: TGTGCCAGTGTCAAGGGGCACATGAACACTGAAGCTTTCTTT. Residues: CASVKGHMNTEAFF. The genes are TRBV27 and TRBJ1-1; tentative D call: TRBD1 (5 bases). Germline CDR1 MNHEY, CDR2 SMNVEV (reference sequence). Deletions cut 9 bases from V and 0 bases from J, with 14 bases between. The CDR3 contains 14 residues.

As to this clonotype: At one of its ends the junction is not consistent with the germline gene, which may arise from a read error. The genes are TRBV20-1 and TRBJ2-1, with 9 bases identical to TRBD1. Germline V gives CDR1 DFQATT, CDR2 SNEGSKA (reference sequence). The CDR3 is made up of 14 amino acids. Here the CDR3 DNA reads TGCAGTGCTAGAGAATACGGGACAGGGAATGAGCAGCTCTTC. Residues: CSAREYGTGNEQLF.

This clonotype was seen at least ten times. The V call is TRBV10-3, the J call TRBJ1-1, with 8 bases identical to TRBD1. The CDR3 is 14 amino acids. The V gene's germline CDR1 is ENHRY and CDR2 SYGVKD. The J segment lost 8 bases and the V segment lost 6 bases, leaving 11 bases of the junction unmatched. The CDR3 nucleotides are TGTGCCATCAGCACCCAACAGGGGGTTGTGGAAGCTTTCTTT. Protein sequence: CAISTQQGVVEAFF.

This clonotype has only a few counts. A much larger clone sits a single nucleotide away, making a read error possible. This chain links TRBV30 with TRBJ1-2; no reliable D call. The CDR3 has 12 amino acids. Germline CDR1 reads GTSNPN; CDR2 reads SVGIG (reference sequence). The CDR3 coding sequence is TGTGCCTGGCGTGTAGCTAACTATGGCTACACCTTC. It is translated as CAWRVANYGYTF.

Many counts were recorded for this clonotype. V usage is TRBV20-1 and J usage is TRBJ2-7, with D perhaps TRBD2 (5 bases). CDR1 is DFQATT and CDR2 is SNEGSKA in the germline V gene (reference sequence). V shed 8 bases and J shed 2 bases, with 19 bases lying between them. The length of the CDR3 is 14 residues. CDR3 sequence reads: CSTRVSARPYEQYF. The CDR3 bases are TGCAGTACAAGGGTTAGCGCTAGGCCCTACGAGCAGTACTTC.

The chain links TRBV20-1 to TRBJ2-5; 12 nucleotides match TRBD2. This CDR3 has 15 amino acids. Losses at the gene ends were 2 bases for V and 5 bases for J; bases not matched to a gene: 6. Germline CDR1 DFQATT, CDR2 SNEGSKA (reference sequence). The chain's CDR3 is CSARMLAGGGETQYF. CDR3 DNA sequence: TGCAGTGCTAGAATGCTAGCGGGAGGGGGGGAGACCCAGTACTTC.